The T cell receptor beta chain under discussion was sequenced for a study of beta chain features in type 1 diabetes. Study information: Age, gender, cell numbers and subset yield matched between patients and controls.

The V gene's germline CDR1 is SQVTM and CDR2 ANQGSEA. CDR3 length equals 17 residues. Trimming removed 4 bases from V and 5 bases from J, with 23 bases in between. This clone turned up a few times. The antigen is unknown. The study reverse transcribed the entire isolated RNA, so it sequenced expressed TCRB transcripts. Measured with immunoSEQ multiplex PCR; TCRdb has only the in-frame clones, and not every one. Of a few hundred thousand clones in the sample, 10% to 15% were seen once. Study observations and caveats: A greater similarity of naive, central memory and Treg TCRB repertoires was seen among patients than among healthy donors.

The chain joins TRBV29-1 to TRBJ2-2; TRBD2 is a possible D gene (7 bases). The TCR comes from a man younger than 35 in good health. Sequencing was performed on naive CD4+ T cells from blood. CDR3 sequence (DNA): TGCAGCGTTGGATTCCTTGGGGGGGCAGAAAGTACCGGGGAGCTGTTTTTT. Translated, it gives CSVGFLGGAESTGELFF.